The entry that follows covers one T cell receptor (beta chain) sequence. Generated by immunoSEQ multiplex PCR, the TCRdb table keeps only in-frame clones and is missing some. The sample carries 5,000 or so clones, less than 75% recorded once. The ends lost 4 bases at V and 0 bases at J; junction bases unmatched: 6. The CDR3 covers 15 residues. From germline, CDR1 is SGHRS and CDR2 YFSETQ. This sample was taken from a study of PD-1 blockade in classical Hodgkin lymphoma. As to time point: cycle 4 day 1 (C4D1), after more than five weeks of nivolumab. Exposure to brentuximab vedotin varied, and each patient had relapsed following autologous stem cell transplantation. After PBMCs were thawed, their CD8+ T cells were isolated by magnetic negative selection.

Sequenced here: CD8+ T cells from blood, sampled before the fourth cycle of nivolumab. This clonotype originated in a human donor with classical Hodgkin lymphoma. This rearrangement joins TRBV5-1 to TRBJ2-7; TRBD2 aligns across 8 bases. The CDR3 DNA reads as TGCGCCAGCAGCCCTACTAGCGGTAGCTCCTACGAGCAGTACTTC. Its translation: CASSPTSGSSYEQYF.